Following are 4 T cell receptor beta chains from one sample sequenced in a study of cytomegalovirus exposure and HLA in healthy donors. PCR used 60 Vbeta primers and 13 Jbeta primers. The repertoire was sequenced with immunoSEQ multiplex PCR; TCRdb's copy has only in-frame clones and lacks some. The table lists 100,000 to 150,000 clones, roughly 81% of them singletons. Sequenced input: PBMCs. The receptor source for this set is a woman aged 25 to 39 in good health and CMV-seronegative.

This chain uses TRBV6-5 with TRBJ2-7, with D uncertain. Germline values: CDR1 MNHEY, CDR2 SVGAGI. V was pared by 5 bases and J by 5 bases, with 10 bases between. There are 12 residues in the CDR3. CDR3 DNA: TGTGCCAGCAGTCACAACGTCAACGAGCAGTACTTC. It is translated as CASSHNVNEQYF.

This chain uses TRBV4-1 with TRBJ2-3; D unresolved. The germline gives CDR1 MGHRA, CDR2 YSYEKL. The CDR3 covers 14 residues. With 4 bases removed from V and 4 bases from J, the gap between germline ends came to 12 bases. The CDR3 region has the DNA TGCGCCAGCAGCCGGAGTTGGAGACCAGATACGCAGTATTTT. Translated, it gives CASSRSWRPDTQYF.

The chain uses TRBV27 and TRBJ1-5; 7 positions agree with TRBD1. Germline V gene sequence: CDR1 MNHEY, CDR2 SMNVEV (reference sequence). The CDR3 length is 14 residues. After removal of 6 bases from V and 7 bases from J, the junction contained 9 bases not matched to a gene. The CDR3 DNA follows: TGTGCCAGCAGCCTGATACCAGGGGGACAGCCCCAGCATTTT. This encodes CASSLIPGGQPQHF.

The J gene is TRBJ1-4, the V gene TRBV5-6; no clear D gene. V was trimmed by 1 base and J by 10 bases, leaving 11 bases between them. The germline CDR1 and CDR2 sequences are SGHDT and YYEEEE. This CDR3 has 13 amino acids. CDR3 sequence: CASSLTGVVKLFF. The CDR3 DNA reads TGTGCCAGCAGCTTGACCGGGGTGGTAAAACTGTTTTTT.